The rows below give T cell receptor beta chains drawn from one sample of a study of brain T cells in children with intractable seizures. The method was immunoSEQ multiplex PCR; TCRdb's version includes in-frame clones alone and lacks a portion of them. The table includes just under 65,000 clones, approximately 94% detected once. The source was peripheral blood, collected at surgery. Receptors were obtained from a boy younger than two with focal cortical dysplasia and intractable seizures. The conserved cysteine and the conserved F or W are not part of the CDR3 here. Each record gives: CDR3 protein, V gene, J gene, CDR3 length.

ASSLGFSFTSYEQY,TRBV7-8,TRBJ2-7,14
ASSLQGLRRNQPQH,TRBV27,TRBJ1-5,14
ASPKGTEAF,TRBV28,TRBJ1-1,9
SVRTGRGTEAF,TRBV29-1,TRBJ1-1,11
ASSPGLAGGLAKNIQY,TRBV4-1,TRBJ2-4,16
ASSRSSGRALYEQY,TRBV4-3,TRBJ2-7,14
ASSPRLGQAYEAF,TRBV18,TRBJ1-1,13
ASSLYRINEKLF,TRBV5-6,TRBJ1-4,12
ASSAGRLGTDTQY,TRBV7-8,TRBJ2-3,13
ASRGGTSGRQETQY,TRBV6-6,TRBJ2-5,14
ASSPQGTGGNSPLH,TRBV28,TRBJ1-6,14
ASSLSSTDTQY,TRBV10-1,TRBJ2-3,11
ASSLLAGGGNTIY,TRBV5-6,TRBJ1-3,13
ASTPWGRVRTEAF,TRBV5-6,TRBJ1-1,13
ATSRDPDRRNTIY,TRBV15,TRBJ1-3,13
ASSKDRETQY,TRBV21-1,TRBJ2-5,10
ASSQGTSGSRLREQY,TRBV4-2,TRBJ2-7,15
ASSVAGGVRETQY,TRBV9,TRBJ2-5,13
ASSSTGSYNEQF,TRBV28,TRBJ2-1,12
ASSQDIQGGLETQY,TRBV14,TRBJ2-5,14
ASSSTERGGNYGYT,TRBV18,TRBJ1-2,14
ASSRGIWEMAQY,TRBV6-4,TRBJ2-5,12
ATSRGPQGNYEQY,TRBV15,TRBJ2-7,13
ASSLFPGSYEQY,TRBV7-3,TRBJ2-7,12
TSTLRAGGNNEQF,TRBV1,TRBJ2-1,13
ASSSRQGNHEQY,TRBV7-9,TRBJ2-7,12
ASSQDNRGQTEAF,TRBV4-2,TRBJ1-1,13